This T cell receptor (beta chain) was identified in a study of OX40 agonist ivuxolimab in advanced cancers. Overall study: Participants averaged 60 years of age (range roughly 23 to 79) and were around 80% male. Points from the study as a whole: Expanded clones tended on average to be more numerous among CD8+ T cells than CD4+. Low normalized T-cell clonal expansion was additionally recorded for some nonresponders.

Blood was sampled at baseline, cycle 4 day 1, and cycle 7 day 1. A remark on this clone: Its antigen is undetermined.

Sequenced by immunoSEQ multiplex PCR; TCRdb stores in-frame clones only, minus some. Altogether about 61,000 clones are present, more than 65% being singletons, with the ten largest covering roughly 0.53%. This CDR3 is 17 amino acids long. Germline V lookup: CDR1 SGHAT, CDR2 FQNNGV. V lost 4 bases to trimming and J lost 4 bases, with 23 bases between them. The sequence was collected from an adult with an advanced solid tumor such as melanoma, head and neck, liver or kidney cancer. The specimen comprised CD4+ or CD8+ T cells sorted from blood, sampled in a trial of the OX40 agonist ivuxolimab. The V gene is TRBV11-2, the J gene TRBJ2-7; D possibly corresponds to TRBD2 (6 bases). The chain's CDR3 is CASSSLRWGVSTYEQYF. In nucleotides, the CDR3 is TGTGCCAGCAGCTCCTTGCGATGGGGGGTATCTACGTACGAGCAGTACTTC.